This TCR beta chain is from a study of PD-1 blockade in classical Hodgkin lymphoma. Study-level results: The study found complete responders had baseline diversity similar to newly diagnosed patients. Baseline TCR diversity was reportedly lower in newly diagnosed patients than healthy donors. Only CD4+ TCR diversity, not CD8+, had risen significantly by C4D1.

About this clone itself: Its antigen is unidentified.

Germline CDR1 is SGHTA and CDR2 is FQGTGA. Trimming took off 5 bases at V and 7 bases at J, with 14 bases between the two ends. The CDR3 consists of 14 residues. Assay: immunoSEQ multiplex PCR; the TCRdb copy retains only in-frame clones and omits some. The sample lists almost 95,000 clones, 65% to 85% occurring once. This sample's time point: cycle 4 day 1 (C4D1), after 6 weeks of nivolumab. All patients experienced relapse after autologous stem cell transplantation, and brentuximab vedotin exposure was variable. This TCR came from a human donor with classical Hodgkin lymphoma. The gene calls are TRBV7-3 and TRBJ2-2; TRBD2 might be the D (5 bases). The sample here was peripheral blood mononuclear cells (PBMCs), taken before the fourth cycle of nivolumab. The CDR3 is CASSQAGASGELFF. DNA for the CDR3: TGTGCCAGCAGCCAGGCGGGTGCGAGCGGGGAGCTGTTTTTT.